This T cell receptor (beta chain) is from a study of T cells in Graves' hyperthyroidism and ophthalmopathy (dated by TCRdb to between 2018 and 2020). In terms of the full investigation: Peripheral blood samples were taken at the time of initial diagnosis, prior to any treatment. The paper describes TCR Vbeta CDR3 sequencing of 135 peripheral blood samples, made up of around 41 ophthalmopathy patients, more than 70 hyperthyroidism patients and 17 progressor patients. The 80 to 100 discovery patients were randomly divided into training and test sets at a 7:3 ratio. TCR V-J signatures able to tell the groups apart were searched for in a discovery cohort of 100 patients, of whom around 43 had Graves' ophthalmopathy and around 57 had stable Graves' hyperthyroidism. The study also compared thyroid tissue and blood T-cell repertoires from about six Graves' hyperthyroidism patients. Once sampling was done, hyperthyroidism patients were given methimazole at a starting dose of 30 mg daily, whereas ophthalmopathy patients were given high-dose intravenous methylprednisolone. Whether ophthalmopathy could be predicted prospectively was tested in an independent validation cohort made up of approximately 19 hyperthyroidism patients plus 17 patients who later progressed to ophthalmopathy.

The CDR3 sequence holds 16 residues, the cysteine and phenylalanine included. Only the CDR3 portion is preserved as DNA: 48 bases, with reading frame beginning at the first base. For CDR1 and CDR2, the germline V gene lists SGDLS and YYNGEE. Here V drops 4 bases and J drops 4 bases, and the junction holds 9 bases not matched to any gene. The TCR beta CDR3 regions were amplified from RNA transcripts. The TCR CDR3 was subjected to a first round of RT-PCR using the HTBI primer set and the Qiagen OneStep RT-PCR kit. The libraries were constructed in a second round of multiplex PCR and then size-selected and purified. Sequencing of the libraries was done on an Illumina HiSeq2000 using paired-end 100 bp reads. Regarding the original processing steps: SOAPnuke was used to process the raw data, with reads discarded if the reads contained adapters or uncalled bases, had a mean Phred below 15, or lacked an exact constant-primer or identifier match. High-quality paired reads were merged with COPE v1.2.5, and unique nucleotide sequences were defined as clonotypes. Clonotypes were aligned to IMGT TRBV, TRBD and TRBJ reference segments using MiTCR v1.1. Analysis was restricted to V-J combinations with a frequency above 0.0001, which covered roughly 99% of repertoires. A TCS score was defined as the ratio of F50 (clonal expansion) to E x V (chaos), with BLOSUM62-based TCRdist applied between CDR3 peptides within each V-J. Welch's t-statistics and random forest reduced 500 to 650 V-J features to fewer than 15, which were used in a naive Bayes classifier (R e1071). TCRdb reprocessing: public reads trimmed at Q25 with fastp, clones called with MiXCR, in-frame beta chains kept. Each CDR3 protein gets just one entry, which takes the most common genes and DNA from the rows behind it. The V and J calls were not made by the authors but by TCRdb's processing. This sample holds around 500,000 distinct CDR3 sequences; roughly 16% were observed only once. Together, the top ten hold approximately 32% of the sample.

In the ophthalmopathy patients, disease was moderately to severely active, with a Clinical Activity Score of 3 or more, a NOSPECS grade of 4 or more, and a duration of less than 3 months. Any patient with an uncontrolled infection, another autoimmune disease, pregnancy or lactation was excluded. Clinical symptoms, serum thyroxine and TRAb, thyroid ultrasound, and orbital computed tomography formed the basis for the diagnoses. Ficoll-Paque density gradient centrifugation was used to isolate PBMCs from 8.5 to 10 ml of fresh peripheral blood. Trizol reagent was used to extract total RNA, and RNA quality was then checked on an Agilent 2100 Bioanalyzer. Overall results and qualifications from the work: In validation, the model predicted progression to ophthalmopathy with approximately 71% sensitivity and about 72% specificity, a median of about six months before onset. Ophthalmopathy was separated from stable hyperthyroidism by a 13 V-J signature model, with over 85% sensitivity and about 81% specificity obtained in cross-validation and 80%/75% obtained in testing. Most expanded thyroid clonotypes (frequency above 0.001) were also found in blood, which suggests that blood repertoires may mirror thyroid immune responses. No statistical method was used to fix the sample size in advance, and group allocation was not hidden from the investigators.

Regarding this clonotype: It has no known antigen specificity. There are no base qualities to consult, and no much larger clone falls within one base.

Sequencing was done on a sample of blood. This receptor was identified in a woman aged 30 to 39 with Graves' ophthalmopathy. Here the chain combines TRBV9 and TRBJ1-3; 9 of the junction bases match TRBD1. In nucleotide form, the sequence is TGTGCCAGCAGCATACAGCCGGGACAGGGAGGAAACACCATATATTTT. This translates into CASSIQPGQGGNTIYF.